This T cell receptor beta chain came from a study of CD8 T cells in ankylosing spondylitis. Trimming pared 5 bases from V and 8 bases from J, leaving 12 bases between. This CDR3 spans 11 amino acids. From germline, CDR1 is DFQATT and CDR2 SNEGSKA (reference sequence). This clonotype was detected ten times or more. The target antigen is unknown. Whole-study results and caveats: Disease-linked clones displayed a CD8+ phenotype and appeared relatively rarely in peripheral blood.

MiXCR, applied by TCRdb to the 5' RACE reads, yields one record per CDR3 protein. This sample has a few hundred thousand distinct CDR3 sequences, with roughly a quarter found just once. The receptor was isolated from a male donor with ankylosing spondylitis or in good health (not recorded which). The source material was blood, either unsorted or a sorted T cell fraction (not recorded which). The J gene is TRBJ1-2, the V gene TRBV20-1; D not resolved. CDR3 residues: CSAPGVWGYTF. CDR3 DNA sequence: TGCAGTGCTCCGGGTGTGTGGGGCTACACCTTC.